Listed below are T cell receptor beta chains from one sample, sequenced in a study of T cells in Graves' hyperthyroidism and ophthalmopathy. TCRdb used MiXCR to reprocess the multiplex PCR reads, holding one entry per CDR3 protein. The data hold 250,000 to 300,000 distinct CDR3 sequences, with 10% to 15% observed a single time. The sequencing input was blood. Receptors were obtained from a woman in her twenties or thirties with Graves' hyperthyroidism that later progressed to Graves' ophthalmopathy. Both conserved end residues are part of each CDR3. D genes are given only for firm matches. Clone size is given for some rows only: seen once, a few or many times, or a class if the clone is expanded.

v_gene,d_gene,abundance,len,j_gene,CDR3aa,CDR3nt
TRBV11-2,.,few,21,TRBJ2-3,CASSLDSSGQFTRLDTDTQYF,TGTGCCAGCAGCTTAGATTCTTCAGGACAGTTCACTCGACTCGACACAGATACGCAGTATTTT
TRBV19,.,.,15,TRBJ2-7,CASRKSRDSNNEQYF,TGTGCCAGTAGGAAATCCCGGGACTCAAACAATGAGCAGTACTTC
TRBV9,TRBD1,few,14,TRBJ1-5,CASGPDRVNQPQHF,TGTGCCAGCGGACCGGACAGGGTTAATCAGCCCCAGCATTTT
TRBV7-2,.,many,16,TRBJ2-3,CASSSSVWGRTDTQYF,TGTGCCAGCAGCTCTTCGGTCTGGGGGCGAACAGATACGCAGTATTTT
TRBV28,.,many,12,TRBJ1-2,CASGQLDYGYTF,TGTGCCAGCGGTCAGCTAGACTATGGCTACACCTTC
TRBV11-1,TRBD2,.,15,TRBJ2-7,CASSPGLAGDAEQYF,TGTGCCAGCAGCCCGGGACTAGCGGGAGATGCCGAGCAGTACTTC
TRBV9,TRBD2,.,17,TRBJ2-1,CASSFGTSGRGYSEQFF,TGTGCCAGCAGCTTCGGGACTAGCGGGAGGGGGTACAGTGAGCAGTTCTTC
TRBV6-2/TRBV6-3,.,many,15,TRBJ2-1,CASRRSSSSYNEQFF,TGTGCCAGCAGGAGGTCCTCCAGCTCCTACAATGAGCAGTTCTTC
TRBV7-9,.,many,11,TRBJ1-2,CASSFEGGYTF,TGTGCCAGCAGCTTTGAGGGGGGCTACACCTTC
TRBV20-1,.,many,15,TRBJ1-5,CSARPLLHRDQPQHF,TGCAGTGCTAGACCACTGCTGCACAGAGATCAGCCCCAGCATTTT
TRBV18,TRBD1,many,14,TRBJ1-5,CASSRTGGNQPQHF,TGTGCCAGCTCCCGTACAGGGGGCAATCAGCCCCAGCATTTT
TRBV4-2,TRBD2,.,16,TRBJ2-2,CASSSSGSANTGELFF,TGTGCCAGCAGCTCTAGCGGGTCCGCGAACACCGGGGAGCTGTTTTTT
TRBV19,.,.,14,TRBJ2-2,CASKGESVSGELFF,TGTGCCAGTAAGGGGGAGTCTGTCTCCGGGGAGCTGTTTTTT
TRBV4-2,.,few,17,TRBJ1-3,CASSQHPGLEAGNTIYF,TGTGCCAGCAGCCAGCACCCGGGACTAGAGGCTGGAAACACCATATATTTT
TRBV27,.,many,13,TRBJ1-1,CASSLHKNTEAFF,TGTGCCAGCAGTTTACATAAGAACACTGAAGCTTTCTTT
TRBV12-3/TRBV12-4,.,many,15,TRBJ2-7,CASSQWGRESYEQYF,TGTGCCAGCAGTCAGTGGGGGCGGGAGTCGTACGAGCAGTACTTC
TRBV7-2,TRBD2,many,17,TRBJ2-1,CASRSLRGTSGYNEQFF,TGTGCCAGCAGATCCTTGCGCGGGACTAGCGGGTACAATGAGCAGTTCTTC
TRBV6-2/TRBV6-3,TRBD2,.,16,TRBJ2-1,CATDPGLAPLSDEQFF,TGTGCCACCGACCCCGGACTAGCGCCCCTGAGCGATGAGCAGTTCTTC
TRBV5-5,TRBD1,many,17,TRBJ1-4,CASSSLDRGRANEKLFF,TGTGCCAGCAGCTCCCTGGACAGGGGTCGAGCTAATGAAAAACTGTTTTTT
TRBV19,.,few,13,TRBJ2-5,CASSMEGRETQYF,TGTGCCAGTAGTATGGAAGGGCGCGAGACCCAGTACTTC